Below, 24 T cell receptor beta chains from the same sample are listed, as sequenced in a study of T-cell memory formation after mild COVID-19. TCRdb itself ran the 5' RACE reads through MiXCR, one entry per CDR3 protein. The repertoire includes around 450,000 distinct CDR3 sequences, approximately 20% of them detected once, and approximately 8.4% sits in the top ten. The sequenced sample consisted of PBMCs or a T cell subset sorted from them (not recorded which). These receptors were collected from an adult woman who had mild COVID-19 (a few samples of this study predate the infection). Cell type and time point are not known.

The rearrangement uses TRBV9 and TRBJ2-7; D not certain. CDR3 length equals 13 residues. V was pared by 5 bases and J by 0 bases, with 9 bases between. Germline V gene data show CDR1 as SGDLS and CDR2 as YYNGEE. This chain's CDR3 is CASSYRVSYEQYF. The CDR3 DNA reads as TGTGCCAGCAGTTACAGAGTCTCCTACGAGCAGTACTTC.

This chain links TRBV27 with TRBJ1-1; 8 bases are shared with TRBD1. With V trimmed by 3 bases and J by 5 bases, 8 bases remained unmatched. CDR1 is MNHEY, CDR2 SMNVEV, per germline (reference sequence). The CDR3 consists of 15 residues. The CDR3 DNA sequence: TGTGCCAGCAGTTTGGGGCAGGGGGCAGGAACTGAAGCTTTCTTT. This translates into CASSLGQGAGTEAFF.

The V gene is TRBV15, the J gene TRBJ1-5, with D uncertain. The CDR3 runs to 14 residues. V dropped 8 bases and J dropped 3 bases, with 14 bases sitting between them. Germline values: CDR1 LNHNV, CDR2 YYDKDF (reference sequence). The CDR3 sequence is CATRSGGPNQPQHF. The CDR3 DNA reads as TGTGCCACCCGTTCGGGTGGACCCAATCAGCCCCAGCATTTT.

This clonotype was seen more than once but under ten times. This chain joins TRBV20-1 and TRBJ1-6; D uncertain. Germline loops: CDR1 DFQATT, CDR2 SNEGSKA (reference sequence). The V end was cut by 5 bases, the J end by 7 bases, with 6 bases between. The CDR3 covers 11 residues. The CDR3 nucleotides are TGCAGTGCTCGTCCCAATTCACCCCTCCACTTT. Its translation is CSARPNSPLHF.

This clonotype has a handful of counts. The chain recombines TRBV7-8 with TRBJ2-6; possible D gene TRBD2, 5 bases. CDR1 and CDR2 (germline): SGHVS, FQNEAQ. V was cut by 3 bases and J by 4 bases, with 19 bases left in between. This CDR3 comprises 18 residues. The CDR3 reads CASSFWERALAGANVLTF. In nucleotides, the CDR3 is TGTGCCAGCAGCTTTTGGGAGAGGGCTCTGGCAGGGGCCAACGTCCTGACTTTC. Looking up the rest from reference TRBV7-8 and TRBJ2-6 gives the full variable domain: GAGVSQSPRYKVAKRGQDVALRCDPISGHVSLFWYQQALGQGPEFLTYFQNEAQLDKSGLPSDRFFAERPEGSVSTLKIQRTQQEDSAVYLCASSFWERALAGANVLTFGAGSRLTVL.

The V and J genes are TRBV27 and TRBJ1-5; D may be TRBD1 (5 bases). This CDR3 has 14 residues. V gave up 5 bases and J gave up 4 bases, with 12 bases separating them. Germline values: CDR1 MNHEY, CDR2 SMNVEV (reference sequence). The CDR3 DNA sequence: TGTGCCAGCAGTCCAAATGGGGGGAATCAGCCCCAGCATTTT. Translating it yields CASSPNGGNQPQHF.

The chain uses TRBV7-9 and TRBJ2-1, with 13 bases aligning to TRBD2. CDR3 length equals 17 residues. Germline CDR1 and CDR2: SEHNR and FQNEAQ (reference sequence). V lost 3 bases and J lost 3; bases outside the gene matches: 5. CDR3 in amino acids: CASSFPGLAGVYNEQFF. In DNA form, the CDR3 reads TGTGCCAGCAGCTTCCCCGGACTAGCGGGAGTCTACAATGAGCAGTTCTTC.

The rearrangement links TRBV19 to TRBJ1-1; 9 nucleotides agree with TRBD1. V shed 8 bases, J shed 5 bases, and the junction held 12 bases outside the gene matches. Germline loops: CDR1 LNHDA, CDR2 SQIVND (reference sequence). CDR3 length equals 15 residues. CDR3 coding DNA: TGTGCCAGTGCAATGGACAGGGGAATAGGAACTGAAGCTTTCTTT. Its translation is CASAMDRGIGTEAFF.

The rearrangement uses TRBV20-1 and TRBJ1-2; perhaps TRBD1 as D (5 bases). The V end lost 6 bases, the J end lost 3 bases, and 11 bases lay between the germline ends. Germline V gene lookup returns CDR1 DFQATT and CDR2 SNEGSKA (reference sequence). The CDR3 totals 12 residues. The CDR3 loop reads CSAPTGDYGYTF. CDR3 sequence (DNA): TGCAGTGCCCCTACGGGGGACTATGGCTACACCTTC.

CDR3 region: CASSQGGTVQETQYF. CDR3 DNA sequence: TGTGCCAGTAGCCAGGGAGGGACAGTCCAAGAGACCCAGTACTTC. The rearrangement uses TRBV19 and TRBJ2-5; D may match TRBD1 or TRBD2 (7 bases each). V lost 6 bases, J lost 1 base, and 15 bases lay in between. The germline gives CDR1 LNHDA, CDR2 SQIVND (reference sequence). This CDR3 is built from 15 residues.

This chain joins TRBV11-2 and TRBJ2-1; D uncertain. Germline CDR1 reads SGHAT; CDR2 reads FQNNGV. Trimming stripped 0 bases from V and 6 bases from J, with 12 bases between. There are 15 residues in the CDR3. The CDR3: CASSLESLVGNEQFF. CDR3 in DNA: TGTGCCAGCAGCTTAGAAAGTCTAGTCGGCAATGAGCAGTTCTTC. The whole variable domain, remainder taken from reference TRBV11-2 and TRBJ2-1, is EAGVAQSPRYKIIEKRQSVAFWCNPISGHATLYWYQQILGQGPKLLIQFQNNGVVDDSQLPKDRFSAERLKGVDSTLKIQPAKLEDSAVYLCASSLESLVGNEQFFGPGTRLTVL.

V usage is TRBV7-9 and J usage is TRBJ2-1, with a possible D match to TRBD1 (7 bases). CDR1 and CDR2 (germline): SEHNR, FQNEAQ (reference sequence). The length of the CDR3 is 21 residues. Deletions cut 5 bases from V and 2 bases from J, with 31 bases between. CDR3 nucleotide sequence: TGTGCCAGCAGCCATTACCTTACCTACCCTCAGGGGGGACAGCCCTACAATGAGCAGTTCTTC. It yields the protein CASSHYLTYPQGGQPYNEQFF.

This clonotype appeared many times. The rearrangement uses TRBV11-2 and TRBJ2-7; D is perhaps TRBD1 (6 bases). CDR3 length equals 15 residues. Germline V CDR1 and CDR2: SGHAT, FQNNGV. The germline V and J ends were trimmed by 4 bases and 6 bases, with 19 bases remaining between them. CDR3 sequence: CASSSPTEGHVEQYF. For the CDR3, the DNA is TGTGCCAGCAGCTCCCCGACAGAGGGACATGTCGAGCAGTACTTC.

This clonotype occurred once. This CDR3 reads CASSLRAGSNYEQYF. In DNA, the CDR3 is TGTGCCAGCAGCTTAAGGGCAGGGAGCAACTACGAGCAGTACTTC. The chain joins TRBV7-7 to TRBJ2-7, with D possibly being TRBD1 or TRBD2 (5 bases each). Germline CDR1 is SSHAT and CDR2 is FNYEAQ (reference sequence). V dropped 2 bases and J dropped 3 bases, with 14 bases sitting between them. This CDR3 is 15 amino acids long.

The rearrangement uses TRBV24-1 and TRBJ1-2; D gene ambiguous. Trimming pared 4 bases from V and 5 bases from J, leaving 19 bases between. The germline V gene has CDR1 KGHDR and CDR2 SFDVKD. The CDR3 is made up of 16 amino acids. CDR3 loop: CATSDSRQEAAYGYTF. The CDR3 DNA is TGTGCCACCAGTGACTCTCGCCAGGAGGCTGCATATGGCTACACCTTC.

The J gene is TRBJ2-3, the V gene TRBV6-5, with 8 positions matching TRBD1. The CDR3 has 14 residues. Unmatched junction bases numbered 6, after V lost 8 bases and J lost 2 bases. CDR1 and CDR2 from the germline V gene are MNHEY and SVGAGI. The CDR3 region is CASWDRSYTDTQYF. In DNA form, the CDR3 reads TGTGCCAGCTGGGACAGGTCCTACACAGATACGCAGTATTTT.

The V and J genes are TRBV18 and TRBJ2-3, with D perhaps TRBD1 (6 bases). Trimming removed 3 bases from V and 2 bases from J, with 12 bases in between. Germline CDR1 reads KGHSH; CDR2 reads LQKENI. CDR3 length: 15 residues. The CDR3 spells CASSPMGAITDTQYF. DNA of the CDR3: TGTGCCAGCTCACCTATGGGGGCCATCACAGATACGCAGTATTTT.

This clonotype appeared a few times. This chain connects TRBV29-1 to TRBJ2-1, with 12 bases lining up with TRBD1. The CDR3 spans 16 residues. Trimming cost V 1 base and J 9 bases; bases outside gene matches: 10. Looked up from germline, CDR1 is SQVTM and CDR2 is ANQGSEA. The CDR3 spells CSVEVSWGDRGREQFF. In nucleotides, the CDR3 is TGCAGCGTTGAAGTGTCGTGGGGGGACAGGGGGCGTGAGCAGTTCTTC.

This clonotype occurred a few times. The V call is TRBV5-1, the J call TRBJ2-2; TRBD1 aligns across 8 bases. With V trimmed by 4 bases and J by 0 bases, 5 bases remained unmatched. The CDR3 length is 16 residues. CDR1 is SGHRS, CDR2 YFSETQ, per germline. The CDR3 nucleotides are TGCGCCAGCAGCGCTAGACAGGGGTCGAACACCGGGGAGCTGTTTTTT. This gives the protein CASSARQGSNTGELFF.

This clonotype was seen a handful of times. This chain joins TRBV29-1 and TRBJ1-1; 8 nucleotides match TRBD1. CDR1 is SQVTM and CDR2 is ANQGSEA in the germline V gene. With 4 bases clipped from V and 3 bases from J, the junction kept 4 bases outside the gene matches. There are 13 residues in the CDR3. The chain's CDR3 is CSVVGQGDTEAFF. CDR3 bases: TGCAGCGTTGTAGGACAGGGCGACACTGAAGCTTTCTTT.

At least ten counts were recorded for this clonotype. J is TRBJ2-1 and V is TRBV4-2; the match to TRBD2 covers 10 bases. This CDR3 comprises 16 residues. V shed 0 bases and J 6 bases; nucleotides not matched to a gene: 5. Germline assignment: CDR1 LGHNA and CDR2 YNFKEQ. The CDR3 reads CASSQESGGAVNEQFF. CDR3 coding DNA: TGTGCCAGCAGCCAAGAAAGCGGGGGGGCGGTCAATGAGCAGTTCTTC.

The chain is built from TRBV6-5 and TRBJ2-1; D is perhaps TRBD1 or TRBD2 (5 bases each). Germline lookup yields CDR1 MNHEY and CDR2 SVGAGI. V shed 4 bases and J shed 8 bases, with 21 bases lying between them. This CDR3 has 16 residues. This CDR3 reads CASSSLGTPSNHEQFF. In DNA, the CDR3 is TGTGCCAGCAGTTCCCTGGGGACCCCCTCCAACCATGAGCAGTTCTTC.

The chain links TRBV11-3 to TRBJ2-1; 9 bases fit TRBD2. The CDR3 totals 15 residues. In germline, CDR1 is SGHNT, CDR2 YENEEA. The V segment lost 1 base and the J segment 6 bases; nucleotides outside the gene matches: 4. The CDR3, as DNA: TGTGCCAGCAGCTTAGGCGGGGGGGTGAGCAATGAGCAGTTCTTC. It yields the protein CASSLGGGVSNEQFF.

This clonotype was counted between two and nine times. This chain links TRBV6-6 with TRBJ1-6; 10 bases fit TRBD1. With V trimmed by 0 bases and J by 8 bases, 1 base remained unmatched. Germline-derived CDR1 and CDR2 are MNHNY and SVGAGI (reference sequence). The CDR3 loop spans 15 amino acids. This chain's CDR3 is CASSYSGTGDSPLHF. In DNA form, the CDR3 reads TGTGCCAGCAGTTACTCGGGGACAGGGGATTCACCCCTCCACTTT.